This paragraph reports one T cell receptor beta chain. What this receptor recognizes is not known. It has no much larger one-base neighbor in the sample; base qualities were not kept. V ends up 4 bases short and J 5 bases short, with an unmatched junction base count of 7. From cysteine to phenylalanine, the CDR3 is 15 amino acids long. The only DNA kept is the CDR3, 45 bases in frame from the first base. Based on the germline V gene, the CDR1 and CDR2 sequences are MNHEY and SVGAGI. Collaborating institutions collected whole blood in K2EDTA tubes following their own protocols. For TCRbeta analysis, collaborator samples were shipped as frozen whole blood, as isolated PBMCs, or as DNA extracted from either sample type. TCRbeta CDR3 regions were amplified from genomic DNA using the immunoSEQ Assay, a bias-controlled multiplex PCR. As for the original processing: The number of nucleated cells in each sample was estimated by amplification of reference gene primers within the assay. To quantify the absolute abundance of each unique TCRbeta CDR3 rearrangement, sequence reads were collapsed and filtered. Productive Simpson clonality was computed per sample as the square root of Simpson's diversity index over productive rearrangements. The table was pulled from immuneACCESS by TCRdb, which kept in-frame rearrangements only. Such tables lose some clones; where checked, under half of the loss comes from unresolved V genes, and the rest has no known cause. D and trimming come from the DNA, and the V and J calls and clone size come from that table. Here the sample has around 200,000 clones; roughly 90% occur a single time. Together, the top ten hold under 2.5% of the sample.

These data come from a study of blood T cell repertoires in COVID-19 (dated by TCRdb to about 2020). Some background on the complete study: Samples from collaborators originated in the United States, Italy and Spain and spanned both the acute and convalescent phases of COVID-19. Samples were obtained from the ongoing ImmuneRACE study (first 160 participants) and from 1,254 subjects provided by 6 global collaborators. Nearly every sample came with metadata listing a de-identified subject ID, COVID-19 status, age in years and sex. The repertoires were made available in a free public database intended to serve as a resource for research on the immune response to SARS-CoV-2. Where available, HLA class I and class II types were obtained from metadata supplied by the sample provider rather than from assay-based typing. Deeply sampled blood TCRbeta repertoires from subjects exposed to, actively infected with, or recovered from COVID-19 were included in the dataset. The prospective study material was composed of cDNA or gDNA derived from T cells, B-cell-depleted T cells, or PBMCs.

The study at large found these results: The quantity of clinical and demographic metadata differed by source and by participant and was supplied without curation.

The sequencing input was peripheral blood. The V and J genes are TRBV6-5 and TRBJ1-2, and 10 bases in between align with TRBD1. The sequence was obtained from a man aged 35-49 years with active or convalescent COVID-19. The CDR3 region reads CASSFRDRGLYGYTF. The bases read TGTGCCAGCAGTTTCCGGGACAGGGGATTGTATGGCTACACCTTC.